The present T cell receptor beta chain was sequenced within a study of cytomegalovirus exposure and HLA in healthy donors. Turning to the study itself: Within an early data release were about 85 million unique TCRs drawn from HLA-typed donors.

Trimming removed 0 bases from V and 4 bases from J, with 19 bases in between. The CDR3 contains 18 residues. Per germline, CDR1 MGHRA and CDR2 YSYEKL. With 60 Vbeta and 13 Jbeta primers, the PCR was carried out. The table came from immunoSEQ multiplex PCR; TCRdb's copy has only in-frame clones and leaves some out. This sample's table reports about 130,000 clones. The rearrangement joins TRBV4-1 to TRBJ2-1; possible D gene TRBD1, 7 bases. This clonotype originated in a man between 25 and 39 years old in good health and CMV-seronegative. The sample was PBMCs. Written as DNA, the CDR3 is TGCGCCAGCAGCCAAGAGGGGGGACAGCAGAACGATTACAATGAGCAGTTCTTC. Protein: CASSQEGGQQNDYNEQFF.